This entry lists 17 T cell receptor beta chains sequenced from one sample in a study of blood T cell repertoires in COVID-19. The table came from immunoSEQ multiplex PCR; TCRdb's copy has only in-frame clones and leaves some out. The sample shows hundreds of thousands of clones, about 83% of them seen only once. Sequencing input: peripheral blood. The receptors derive from an elderly man with acute or convalescent COVID-19.

Here the CDR3 DNA reads TGTGCCAGCAGCCAAGCTGGCACTAGCAATCAGCCCCAGCATTTT. Its protein product is CASSQAGTSNQPQHF. J is TRBJ1-5 and V is TRBV14, with no clear D. V lost 1 base, J lost 0 bases, and 7 bases lay in between. Germline V gives CDR1 SGHDN, CDR2 FVKESK. The CDR3 loop spans 15 amino acids.

This clone appeared a single time. The chain has TRBV25-1 and TRBJ2-5; 12 bases align to TRBD2. Germline CDR1 reads MGHDK; CDR2 reads SYGVNS. V lost 6 bases and J lost 5; bases outside the gene matches: 1. The CDR3 runs to 13 residues. The CDR3, as DNA: TGTGCCAGCAGAGGGACTAGCGGGGAGACCCAGTACTTC. Its protein product is CASRGTSGETQYF.

J is TRBJ2-7 and V is TRBV28; a weak D match, TRBD1 (7 bases). Germline V gene sequence: CDR1 MDHEN, CDR2 SYDVKM. Trimming took off 6 bases at V and 6 bases at J, with 12 bases between the two ends. The CDR3 is 12 residues long. CDR3: CASRRQGGEQYF. DNA of the CDR3: TGTGCCAGCAGGAGGCAGGGGGGCGAGCAGTACTTC.

The J gene is TRBJ1-1, the V gene TRBV5-1; D is uncertain. This CDR3 has 13 residues. Trimming removed 1 base at V and 6 bases at J, with 10 bases between. Per germline, CDR1 SGHRS and CDR2 YFSETQ. The CDR3: CASSLPGGAEAFF. CDR3 DNA sequence: TGCGCCAGCAGCTTGCCGGGAGGTGCTGAAGCTTTCTTT.

The rearrangement uses TRBV3-1 (or the pseudogene TRBV3-2) and TRBJ2-1, with D tentatively TRBD2 (6 bases). There are 13 residues in the CDR3. Germline V lookup: CDR1 LGHDT, CDR2 YNNKEL (reference sequence). The germline V and J ends were trimmed by 4 bases and 4 bases, with 8 bases remaining between them. DNA of the CDR3: TGTGCCAGCAGCCGAGGACTATACAATGAGCAGTTCTTC. This sequence encodes CASSRGLYNEQFF.

This clone was seen a single time. The J gene is TRBJ2-7, the V gene TRBV28; 7 positions match TRBD2. V lost 3 bases and J lost 0; bases outside the gene matches: 8. CDR1 and CDR2 from the germline V gene are MDHEN and SYDVKM. The CDR3 has 16 amino acids. In nucleotides, the CDR3 is TGTGCCAGCAGTTTTTCCCTAGCGGCCCTCTCCTACGAGCAGTACTTC. Residues: CASSFSLAALSYEQYF.

The table lists this clone with a few counts. The chain uses TRBV19 and TRBJ1-6; 7 bases are shared with TRBD1. V shed 4 bases and J 12 bases; nucleotides not matched to a gene: 6. CDR1 is LNHDA and CDR2 is SQIVND in the germline V gene (reference sequence). This CDR3 is built from 13 residues. The CDR3 loop reads CASSTTGSGPLHF. CDR3 bases: TGTGCCAGTAGTACGACAGGGTCGGGACCCCTCCACTTT.

The chain links TRBV28 to TRBJ1-1; possible D gene TRBD1, 6 bases. Germline lookup yields CDR1 MDHEN and CDR2 SYDVKM. V shed 5 bases and J shed 5 bases, with 15 bases lying between them. The CDR3 extends over 14 amino acids. The CDR3, as DNA: TGTGCCAGCAGTCCGTGGGACATGGGGACTGAAGCTTTCTTT. Protein sequence: CASSPWDMGTEAFF.

The V call is TRBV2, the J call TRBJ2-7; D gene unclear. The V end was cut by 1 base, the J end by 1 base, with 8 bases between. The CDR3 consists of 14 residues. CDR1 and CDR2 from the germline V gene are SNHLY and FYNNEI. DNA for the CDR3: TGTGCCAGCAGTGAAGATTCTGTTTCCTACGAGCAGTACTTC. As protein: CASSEDSVSYEQYF.

The chain links TRBV5-6 to TRBJ2-2; TRBD2 is a possible D gene (6 bases). Germline V CDR1 and CDR2: SGHDT, YYEEEE. The CDR3 has 16 residues. Trimming took 5 bases from V and 1 from J, leaving 15 bases between them. The CDR3 sequence: CASSHRLRGNTGELFF. The CDR3 DNA reads as TGTGCCAGCAGTCACCGTTTGCGGGGGAACACCGGGGAGCTGTTTTTT.

The genes are TRBV28 and TRBJ2-7; no definite D call. Germline assignment: CDR1 MDHEN and CDR2 SYDVKM. Trimming took 1 base from V and 6 from J, leaving 13 bases between them. The CDR3 covers 14 residues. The CDR3 DNA is TGTGCCAGCAGTTTATCCGGCGAGACATCCGAGCAGTACTTC. Translation gives CASSLSGETSEQYF.

The rearrangement uses TRBV29-1 and TRBJ1-5; 8 nucleotides agree with TRBD1. The CDR3 runs 14 residues. Germline-derived CDR1 and CDR2 are SQVTM and ANQGSEA. With 6 bases clipped from V and 7 bases from J, the junction kept 11 bases outside the gene matches. CDR3 region: CSVAQDRAGQPQHF. The DNA for the CDR3 is TGCAGCGTCGCTCAGGACAGGGCAGGCCAGCCCCAGCATTTT.

The chain combines TRBV6-6 with TRBJ2-1, with 7 bases fitting TRBD2. CDR1 MNHNY and CDR2 SVGAGI come from the germline V gene (reference sequence). The V segment lost 5 bases and the J segment 7 bases; nucleotides outside the gene matches: 5. This CDR3 spans 13 amino acids. CDR3 coding DNA: TGTGCCAGCAGTGCACTAGCGAGAAATGAGCAGTTCTTC. This gives the protein CASSALARNEQFF.

J is TRBJ1-1 and V is TRBV18; possibly TRBD1 for D (5 bases). The CDR3 is made up of 16 amino acids. V lost 0 bases to trimming and J lost 1 base, with 12 bases between them. Germline CDR1 is KGHSH and CDR2 is LQKENI. The CDR3: CASSPPPLTENTEAFF. The CDR3 DNA reads as TGTGCCAGCTCACCACCCCCACTGACAGAGAACACTGAAGCTTTCTTT.

This chain connects TRBV2 to TRBJ2-4; D gene ambiguous. Germline CDR1 SNHLY, CDR2 FYNNEI. The CDR3 runs 13 residues. V lost 5 bases and J lost 5, with 10 bases in between. CDR3 sequence (DNA): TGTGCCAGCAGTCAAGACGGAGAAAACATTCAGTACTTC. Protein: CASSQDGENIQYF.

This clone was seen once. The chain employs TRBV28 and TRBJ2-2, with D perhaps TRBD2 (6 bases). CDR1 and CDR2 (germline): MDHEN, SYDVKM. V was pared by 2 bases and J by 5 bases, with 9 bases between. CDR3 length: 14 residues. The CDR3 loop reads CASSLGGSTGELFF. For the CDR3, the DNA is TGTGCCAGCAGTTTAGGAGGGAGTACCGGGGAGCTGTTTTTT.

V and J are TRBV5-4 and TRBJ2-3, with TRBD1 as a possible D gene (7 bases). The germline gives CDR1 SGHNT, CDR2 YYREEE (reference sequence). V was trimmed by 3 bases and J by 5 bases, leaving 16 bases between them. The CDR3 sequence is 15 residues long. The CDR3 reads CASSSRRGQEDTQYF. CDR3 DNA: TGTGCCAGCAGCTCTAGGAGGGGGCAAGAAGATACGCAGTATTTT.